The 3 T cell receptor beta chains reported below all come from one sample, sequenced in a study of blood T cells in healthy people across ages. A J-beta primer mix and a sample-barcoded 5' primer were used in a second PCR of roughly 6 to 11 cycles. TCRdb processed the 5' RACE reads anew with MiXCR; each CDR3 protein has one entry. The sample includes 850,000 or so distinct CDR3 sequences, under 30% of them seen just once. The sample was blood. Source of these receptors: a woman of 80 years or more in good health.

This clonotype was counted only a few times. This rearrangement joins TRBV18 to TRBJ2-3, with D perhaps TRBD2 (5 bases). V was trimmed by 3 bases and J by 6 bases, leaving 19 bases between them. Germline V gives CDR1 KGHSH, CDR2 LQKENI. The CDR3 is 16 residues long. This CDR3 is CASSPKDRTGRDTQYF. CDR3 coding DNA: TGTGCCAGCTCACCCAAAGACCGGACTGGGCGTGATACGCAGTATTTT.

With respect to this clonotype: Mismatch with germline at one junction end may stem from a read error. This chain links TRBV7-2 with TRBJ2-1; 8 nucleotides agree with TRBD2. CDR1 and CDR2 from the germline V gene are SGHTA and FQGNSA. The CDR3 is 16 amino acids. The DNA of the CDR3 is TGTGCCAGCAGCTTAGTCGGGACTAGTGGCTACAGTGAGCAGTTCTTC. Residues: CASSLVGTSGYSEQFF.

The J gene is TRBJ2-1, the V gene TRBV2, with TRBD1 matching over 8 bases. V was clipped by 6 bases and J by 5 bases; unmatched bases: 6. This CDR3 spans 14 amino acids. From germline, CDR1 is SNHLY and CDR2 FYNNEI. In DNA form, the CDR3 reads TGTGCCAGCAGCAGACAGGGGTCCCACAATGAGCAGTTCTTC. Amino acid sequence: CASSRQGSHNEQFF.